The 28 T cell receptor beta chains below come from one sample, sequenced in a study of CXCR3-negative and CXCR3-positive naive CD8 T cells. cDNA libraries for TRB were generated by 5' RACE incorporating UMI labels. Using the 5' RACE reads, TCRdb records one entry per CDR3 protein without DNA. Reported are 100,000 to 150,000 distinct CDR3 sequences; the ten largest clones contain 0.25% to 0.35%. Sequencing was performed on naive CXCR3- CD8+ T cells from blood. Subset denoted: CD45RO-CCR7+CD27+CD95- naive CD8+ T cells lacking CXCR3 (TNR3-). All receptors derive from a human donor in good health. Some clones in this sample may be carry-over from other donors' samples.

This chain uses TRBV28 with TRBJ2-7; TCRdb designates TRBD2, a call that cannot be tested without DNA. Germline CDR1 and CDR2: MDHEN and SYDVKM. This CDR3 spans 15 amino acids. The CDR3 loop is CASTLGLAGGYEQYF. Full variable domain (outside the CDR3, taken from reference TRBV28 and TRBJ2-7): DVKVTQSSRYLVKRTGEKVFLECVQDMDHENMFWYRQDPGLGLRLIYFSYDVKMKEKGDIPEGYSVSREKKERFSLILESASTNQTSMYLCASTLGLAGGYEQYFGPGTRLTVT.

This chain uses TRBV18 with TRBJ2-3. The length of the CDR3 is 12 residues. Germline loops: CDR1 KGHSH, CDR2 LQKENI. CDR3 in amino acids: CASSPPDDTQYF.

The chain uses TRBV14 and TRBJ2-3; lacking DNA, the TRBD1 call made by TCRdb goes unchecked. The CDR3 is made up of 11 amino acids. Germline V gene sequence: CDR1 SGHDN, CDR2 FVKESK. CDR3 region: CASGGADTQYF.

The chain couples TRBV29-1 to TRBJ1-1. The CDR3 loop spans 14 amino acids. The V gene's germline CDR1 is SQVTM and CDR2 ANQGSEA. CDR3 loop: CSASGRSIGTEAFF.

The chain carries TRBV5-5 and TRBJ1-5; the D call from TCRdb, TRBD1, cannot be confirmed without DNA. Germline V gene sequence: CDR1 SGHKS, CDR2 YYEKEE (reference sequence). This CDR3 spans 15 amino acids. The CDR3 loop is CASSLEFRGDQPQHF. Combining the CDR3 with reference TRBV5-5 and TRBJ1-5 gives the whole variable domain DAGVTQSPTHLIKTRGQQVTLRCSPISGHKSVSWYQQVLGQGPQFIFQYYEKEERGRGNFPDRFSARQFPNYSSELNVNALLLGDSALYLCASSLEFRGDQPQHFGDGTRLSIL.

The rearrangement links TRBV7-9 to TRBJ2-1; TCRdb outputs TRBD1, but without DNA this stays unchecked. The germline gives CDR1 SEHNR, CDR2 FQNEAQ (reference sequence). The CDR3 sequence is 16 residues long. The CDR3 protein is CASSLEPGQGLNEQFF.

The genes are TRBV29-1 and TRBJ1-2; the TRBD1 assignment by TCRdb is unverifiable without DNA. CDR3 size: 13 residues. Germline V gene data show CDR1 as SQVTM and CDR2 as ANQGSEA. CDR3 sequence reads: CSVEEGPGYGYTF.

The chain uses TRBV29-1 and TRBJ2-7. The germline gives CDR1 SQVTM, CDR2 ANQGSEA. This CDR3 is 12 amino acids long. The CDR3 here is CSVEDLSYEQYF.

The chain employs TRBV4-1 and TRBJ1-2; TCRdb outputs TRBD1, but without DNA this stays unchecked. The CDR3 totals 15 residues. CDR1 and CDR2 from the germline V gene are MGHRA and YSYEKL. The CDR3 is CASSQEPTGLDGYTF.

This chain's CDR3 is CASSPISISGSSNNEQFF. The chain links TRBV27 to TRBJ2-1; TCRdb gives TRBD2 as the D gene, but with no DNA this cannot be confirmed. The CDR3 runs 18 residues. From germline, CDR1 is MNHEY and CDR2 SMNVEV (reference sequence).

The rearrangement links TRBV9 to TRBJ2-1. The germline CDR1 and CDR2 sequences are SGDLS and YYNGEE. The CDR3 runs to 14 residues. The CDR3 here is CASSVATSRNEQFF. Combining the CDR3 with reference TRBV9 and TRBJ2-1 gives the whole variable domain DSGVTQTPKHLITATGQRVTLRCSPRSGDLSVYWYQQSLDQGLQFLIQYYNGEERAKGNILERFSAQQFPDLHSELNLSSLELGDSALYFCASSVATSRNEQFFGPGTRLTVL.

The chain carries TRBV28 and TRBJ2-7; absent DNA, TCRdb's TRBD2 call cannot be checked. Germline V gives CDR1 MDHEN, CDR2 SYDVKM. The CDR3 is 16 amino acids. This CDR3 reads CASSPQTLRAPYEQYF.

The V gene is TRBV28, the J gene TRBJ1-5; there is no DNA to check the TCRdb D call of TRBD1. CDR1 MDHEN and CDR2 SYDVKM come from the germline V gene. The CDR3 runs to 16 residues. CDR3 amino acids: CASTGQGSYSNQPQHF.

The chain joins TRBV10-2 to TRBJ2-7. The CDR3 totals 11 residues. The V gene's germline CDR1 is WSHSY and CDR2 SAAADI. The CDR3 protein is CASSELDEQYF.

This chain links TRBV4-1 with TRBJ2-7. CDR1 is MGHRA, CDR2 YSYEKL, per germline. CDR3 size: 14 residues. The CDR3 loop reads CASSQVTGFYEQYF.

This chain uses TRBV12-3 or TRBV12-4 with TRBJ2-1. The CDR3 extends over 15 amino acids. The CDR3 loop is CASSSPGTHYNEQFF.

This sequence joins TRBV28 and TRBJ2-1. In germline, CDR1 is MDHEN, CDR2 SYDVKM. This CDR3 is built from 12 residues. The CDR3 is CASSFPNNEQFF.

CDR3 in amino acids: CSARGIGTGRTGELFF. V is TRBV20-1 and J is TRBJ2-2; TCRdb's assignment of TRBD1 cannot be checked, as there is no DNA. CDR1 DFQATT and CDR2 SNEGSKA come from the germline V gene (reference sequence). This CDR3 spans 16 amino acids.

J is TRBJ2-4 and V is TRBV7-9; checking the TCRdb D call of TRBD1 is not possible without DNA. The CDR3 runs to 14 residues. Looked up from germline, CDR1 is SEHNR and CDR2 is FQNEAQ (reference sequence). The CDR3: CASSLRDAENIQYF. Filled out from reference TRBV7-9 and TRBJ2-4, the complete variable domain reads DTGVSQNPRHKITKRGQNVTFRCDPISEHNRLYWYRQTLGQGPEFLTYFQNEAQLEKSRLLSDRFSAERPKGSFSTLEIQRTEQGDSAMYLCASSLRDAENIQYFGAGTRLSVL.

V is TRBV15 and J is TRBJ1-1; TCRdb proposes TRBD1, but this gene call is untestable without DNA. The CDR3 has 15 amino acids. CDR1 is LNHNV, CDR2 YYDKDF, per germline (reference sequence). This CDR3 is CATSRDRGRGTEAFF.

J is TRBJ2-1 and V is TRBV10-3; the TCRdb D gene call, TRBD1, has no DNA to confirm it. CDR3 length: 12 amino acids. CDR1 is ENHRY, CDR2 SYGVKD, per germline. The CDR3 reads CAISEWGDEQFF.

The chain joins TRBV27 to TRBJ2-5; without DNA, the TCRdb call of TRBD1 cannot be checked. The germline V gene encodes CDR1 MNHEY and CDR2 SMNVEV (reference sequence). The CDR3 sequence is 17 residues long. The CDR3 loop is CASSLYPTRQGDETQYF.

The V call is TRBV29-1, the J call TRBJ2-3. The germline gives CDR1 SQVTM, CDR2 ANQGSEA. The length of the CDR3 is 15 residues. The CDR3 here is CSVEDRGSMTDTQYF.

The rearrangement links TRBV7-8 to TRBJ2-5; with no DNA, the TCRdb D assignment of TRBD1 cannot be verified. The CDR3 is 14 amino acids. Looked up from germline, CDR1 is SGHVS and CDR2 is FQNEAQ. CDR3 in amino acids: CASSLPGSQETQYF.

CDR3 sequence: CASSLTRGGGETQYF. The V call is TRBV28, the J call TRBJ2-5; the D gene TCRdb calls, TRBD1, cannot be checked with no DNA. The CDR3 sequence is 15 residues long. Germline V gene lookup returns CDR1 MDHEN and CDR2 SYDVKM. The variable domain in full, with the rest retrieved from reference TRBV28 and TRBJ2-5, is DVKVTQSSRYLVKRTGEKVFLECVQDMDHENMFWYRQDPGLGLRLIYFSYDVKMKEKGDIPEGYSVSREKKERFSLILESASTNQTSMYLCASSLTRGGGETQYFGPGTRLLVL.

V usage is TRBV29-1 and J usage is TRBJ2-7; TCRdb gives TRBD1 as the D gene, but with no DNA this cannot be confirmed. This CDR3 region has 15 residues. CDR1 is SQVTM, CDR2 ANQGSEA, per germline. The CDR3 reads CSVLLPGQGSYEQYF.

The CDR3 here is CASSVGDRGLGQPQHF. The genes are TRBV9 and TRBJ1-5; the D call from TCRdb, TRBD1, cannot be confirmed without DNA. The CDR3 is 16 residues long. Per the germline V gene, CDR1 is SGDLS and CDR2 is YYNGEE.

This sequence joins TRBV7-9 and TRBJ2-7; no DNA is available, so the TRBD1 call from TCRdb remains unchecked. The CDR3 sequence is 12 residues long. Germline CDR1 reads SEHNR; CDR2 reads FQNEAQ (reference sequence). CDR3 loop: CASSPEGLEQYF.